This TCR beta chain emerged from a study of blood T cells in healthy people across ages. As concerns this clonotype: Its antigen is as yet unknown.

Then a second PCR, running roughly 7 to 11 cycles, was carried out with a sample-barcoded 5' primer and a J-beta primer mix. TCRdb fed the 5' RACE reads into MiXCR, producing one record per CDR3 protein. The sample consists of some 780,000 distinct CDR3 sequences, 56% of them appearing once. General study findings and limits: Long-lived donors had more naive CD4+ cells and higher diversity than aged donors. It was held that diversity estimates obtained from one million T cells represented underestimates.

V was clipped by 0 bases and J by 5 bases; unmatched bases: 5. CDR3 length: 15 amino acids. Germline lookup yields CDR1 LGHNA and CDR2 YSLEER. The sample consisted of blood. This receptor was taken from a man in his forties in good health. This chain connects TRBV4-3 to TRBJ2-3, with TRBD1 matching 7 bases. This CDR3 reads CASSQDAPGGDTQYF. In nucleotides, the CDR3 is TGCGCCAGCAGCCAAGATGCGCCAGGGGGAGATACGCAGTATTTT.